This entry describes one TCR beta chain. Its matching antigen is unknown. Per the germline V gene, CDR1 is SGHTA and CDR2 is FQGTGA. This CDR3 contains 14 residues. The data were obtained in a study of CXCR3-negative and CXCR3-positive naive CD8 T cells. Across the study: Libraries each contributed about 1.5 +/- 0.3 million TRB reads, for about 150 million in total. Study-wide results and limits: The study found comparably high diversity in both naive subsets and much lower diversity in memory CD8+ cells.

cDNA libraries for TRB were generated by 5' RACE incorporating UMI labels. No DNA is given; TCRdb re-called the 5' RACE reads and lists each CDR3 protein once. Its table records about 62,000 distinct CDR3 sequences. Naive cells were sorted as CD45RO-, CCR7+, CD27+ and CD95-. The sample was naive CXCR3- CD8+ T cells from blood. Specified subset: CD45RO-CCR7+CD27+CD95- naive CD8+ T cells lacking CXCR3 (TNR3-). This chain joins TRBV7-3 and TRBJ2-1; the D call from TCRdb, TRBD2, cannot be confirmed without DNA. The clonotype comes from a human donor in good health. Some clones in this sample may be carry-over from other donors' samples. This CDR3 is CASSSTGGVNEQFF.